This T cell receptor (beta chain) was retrieved from a study of blood T cell repertoires in COVID-19. CDR1 is MNHEY, CDR2 SMNVEV, per germline (reference sequence). The CDR3 runs to 14 residues. With 4 bases clipped from V and 5 bases from J, the junction kept 8 bases outside the gene matches. The assay was immunoSEQ multiplex PCR, and TCRdb's table has in-frame clones only and misses some. Of more than 300,000 clones listed, over 80% are singletons. Sequenced: PBMCs or T cells enriched from blood (not recorded which). The chain recombines TRBV27 with TRBJ2-7, with TRBD2 matching 7 bases. The sequence derives from a woman aged 45-59 years who had recovered from COVID-19. The CDR3 protein is CASSYRGRGDEQYF. The CDR3 DNA sequence: TGTGCCAGCAGTTATCGGGGGAGGGGAGACGAGCAGTACTTC.